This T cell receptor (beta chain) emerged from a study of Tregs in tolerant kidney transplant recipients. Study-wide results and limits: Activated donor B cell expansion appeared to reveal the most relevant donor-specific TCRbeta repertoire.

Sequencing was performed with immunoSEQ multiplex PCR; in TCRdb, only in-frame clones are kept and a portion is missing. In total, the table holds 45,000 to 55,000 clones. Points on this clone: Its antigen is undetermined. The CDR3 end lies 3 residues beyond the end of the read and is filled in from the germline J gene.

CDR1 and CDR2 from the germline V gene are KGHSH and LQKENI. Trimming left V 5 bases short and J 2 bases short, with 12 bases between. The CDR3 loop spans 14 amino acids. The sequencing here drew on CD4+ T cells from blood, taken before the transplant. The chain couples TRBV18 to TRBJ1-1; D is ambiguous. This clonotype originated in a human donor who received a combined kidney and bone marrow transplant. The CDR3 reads CASSATEGNTEAFF. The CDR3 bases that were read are TGTGCCAGCTCAGCCACCGAGGGTAACACTGAA.